The clone carrying this T cell receptor (beta chain) was seen a single time. Its antigen is unidentified. These data belong to a study of siplizumab effects on memory and regulatory T cells. Assay: immunoSEQ multiplex PCR; the TCRdb copy retains only in-frame clones and omits some. The data show about 72,000 clones, with about 89% seen just once and approximately 31% held by the top ten. Whole-study findings and limits: Naive T cells appeared more varied than memory cells and looked like key alloresponse contributors. Solely a minor proportion of alloreactive clones could be assigned to unstimulated subsets. Left unconfirmed was the suppressive function of proliferating Tregs from siplizumab cultures. Siplizumab led to significantly less abundant alloreactive sequences that could be traced back to unstimulated CD4+ memory cells.

V lost 6 bases, J lost 0 bases, and 15 bases stayed unmatched. Looked up from germline, CDR1 is SNHLY and CDR2 is FYNNEI. The CDR3 consists of 19 residues. The chain couples TRBV2 to TRBJ1-5; 9 bases agree with TRBD1. Material: CD8+ T cells sorted from blood. This receptor was taken from a human donor in good health. The CDR3 DNA reads TGTGCCAGCAGGGGTTTAAGGGGACAGGGCTTTGATAGCAATCAGCCCCAGCATTTT. The encoded protein is CASRGLRGQGFDSNQPQHF.